A selection of T cell receptor beta chains follows, all from one sample in a study of blood T cell repertoires in COVID-19. Assay: immunoSEQ multiplex PCR; the TCRdb copy retains only in-frame clones and omits some. The profile covers 85,000 to 120,000 clones, with around 90% appearing a single time and 1.9% taken by the ten largest. The sequencing input was peripheral blood. Every receptor here comes from a woman in her forties or fifties with COVID-19, enrolled during active disease. Each CDR3 is given with its conserved first and last residue. The D gene is left open where the match is weak. The size field is filled for only some rows; it gives once, few, many or a size class.

v_call,clone_size,d_call,j_call,cdr3_aa,cdr3_nt
TRBV2,-,-,TRBJ1-2,CASSEGAQSGYTF,TGTGCCAGCAGTGAGGGGGCCCAAAGTGGCTACACCTTC
TRBV5-1,-,-,TRBJ2-5,CASSFEQGGTQYF,TGCGCCAGCAGCTTTGAACAGGGCGGGACCCAGTACTTC
TRBV5-4,-,TRBD1,TRBJ1-2,CASRPRDRVKEERGYTF,TGTGCCAGCAGACCCCGGGACAGGGTAAAGGAGGAGCGTGGCTACACCTTC
TRBV29-1,once,-,TRBJ2-3,CSVETHTDTQYF,TGCAGCGTTGAGACACACACAGATACGCAGTATTTT
TRBV15,-,-,TRBJ1-1,CATSRWTTLMNTEAFF,TGTGCCACCAGTAGGTGGACAACCCTCATGAACACTGAAGCTTTCTTT
TRBV24-1,-,-,TRBJ2-1,CATIDDFTNEQFF,TGTGCCACCATAGACGACTTTACAAATGAGCAGTTCTTC
TRBV6-2/TRBV6-3,-,TRBD2,TRBJ2-7,CASSSLAGERLEQYF,TGTGCCAGCAGTTCCCTAGCGGGGGAAAGGCTCGAGCAGTACTTC
TRBV28,-,-,TRBJ1-1,CASSLAGRKVEAFF,TGTGCCAGCAGTTTGGCAGGTAGGAAGGTTGAAGCTTTCTTT
TRBV28,-,-,TRBJ1-4,CASKGNEKLFF,TGTGCCAGCAAGGGGAATGAAAAACTGTTTTTT
TRBV6-9,-,-,TRBJ1-3,CASPRNRESGNTIYF,TGTGCCAGCCCACGGAACAGGGAATCTGGAAACACCATATATTTT
TRBV24-1,-,-,TRBJ2-1,CATSGAGSSYNEQFF,TGTGCCACCAGTGGTGCCGGTAGCTCCTACAATGAGCAGTTCTTC
TRBV5-1,-,TRBD1,TRBJ2-2,CASSGRTGQGGELFF,TGCGCCAGCAGCGGGAGGACAGGGCAGGGCGGGGAGCTGTTTTTT
TRBV6-5,-,TRBD1,TRBJ1-2,CASSPTGASSYGYTF,TGTGCCAGCAGTCCCACAGGGGCGTCTTCCTATGGCTACACCTTC
TRBV19,-,TRBD1,TRBJ1-5,CASKLGGGGNQPQHF,TGTGCCAGTAAACTAGGGGGCGGGGGCAATCAGCCCCAGCATTTT
TRBV9,few,TRBD1,TRBJ1-1,CASSRDRGDTEAFF,TGTGCCAGCAGCCGGGACAGGGGGGACACTGAAGCTTTCTTT
TRBV29-1,-,TRBD1,TRBJ2-5,CSVTKTGGLETQYF,TGCAGCGTTACCAAGACAGGGGGCTTGGAGACCCAGTACTTC
TRBV18,-,TRBD2,TRBJ2-3,CASSLTSSGGVTDTQYF,TGTGCCAGCTCACTGACTTCTAGCGGGGGAGTCACAGATACGCAGTATTTT
TRBV2,-,-,TRBJ1-2,CATALDNLNYGYTF,TGTGCCACAGCCCTGGACAACCTCAACTATGGCTACACCTTC
TRBV5-6,-,-,TRBJ1-2,CASSSGLSNYGYTF,TGTGCCAGCAGCTCGGGACTTTCCAACTATGGCTACACCTTC
TRBV7-2,-,-,TRBJ1-2,CASSSQLGYTF,TGTGCCAGCAGCTCGCAACTAGGCTACACCTTC
TRBV7-9,-,TRBD1,TRBJ1-6,CASSTEQGANSPLHF,TGTGCCAGCAGCACCGAACAGGGGGCGAATTCACCCCTCCACTTT
TRBV24-1,-,-,TRBJ1-3,CATSSGRGSGNTIYF,TGTGCCACCAGTTCCGGCCGGGGGTCTGGAAACACCATATATTTT
TRBV9,-,-,TRBJ1-4,CASSVGGATNEKLFF,TGTGCCAGCAGCGTAGGCGGTGCAACTAATGAAAAACTGTTTTTT
TRBV5-4,once,-,TRBJ1-1,CASSFSSQNTEAFF,TGTGCCAGCAGCTTCTCGAGTCAGAACACTGAAGCTTTCTTT
TRBV6-2/TRBV6-3,-,TRBD1,TRBJ1-6,CASSWGQRGSSYNSPLHF,TGTGCCAGCAGTTGGGGACAGAGAGGGAGCTCCTATAATTCACCCCTCCACTTT
TRBV28,-,-,TRBJ1-2,CASSPSFYGYTF,TGTGCCAGCAGTCCTAGTTTCTATGGCTACACCTTC
TRBV7-2,-,-,TRBJ1-5,CASSTGRISQPQHF,TGTGCCAGCAGCACAGGGCGAATTAGTCAGCCCCAGCATTTT